One and the same sample provided the 25 T cell receptor beta chains below, sequenced in a study of regulatory T cells in long-lasting Graves disease. Arm-PCR of CDR3 regions and iRepertoire HTBI primers were the basis on which TCR beta libraries were built. From the multiplex PCR reads, TCRdb called clonotypes with MiXCR, one entry per CDR3 protein. The sample carries 250,000 to 300,000 distinct CDR3 sequences, around a sixth recorded once. The time point denotes: newly diagnosed GD, antithyroid drugs for less than 3 months. From RNA extracted from PBMCs, the TCR library was made. These data were likewise used in another study, on T cells in Graves' hyperthyroidism and ophthalmopathy.

The sequences come from peripheral blood mononuclear cells (PBMCs), collected at new diagnosis, from a patient treated with antithyroid drugs. The source is a woman younger than 45 with Graves disease.

At least ten counts were recorded for this clonotype. This chain joins TRBV20-1 and TRBJ1-2; unclear D gene. The CDR3 runs 14 residues. Deletions cut 3 bases from V and 5 bases from J, with 16 bases between. CDR1 is DFQATT, CDR2 SNEGSKA, per germline (reference sequence). CDR3 loop: CSAREDVQTYGYTF. DNA for the CDR3: TGCAGTGCTAGGGAGGATGTCCAAACGTATGGCTACACCTTC.

There are many counts of this clonotype. This chain joins TRBV6-1 and TRBJ1-2, with D perhaps matching TRBD1 (6 bases). The CDR3 contains 14 residues. V lost 6 bases and J 7 bases, leaving 18 bases between the germline ends. Per the germline V gene, CDR1 is MNHNS and CDR2 is SASEGT. CDR3 coding DNA: TGTGCCAGCAGAGAAACAGGGTTTGGGTTTGGCTACACCTTC. Its translation: CASRETGFGFGYTF.

This clonotype was detected many times. The germline gene is not matched at one end of the junction; a read error may be the cause. The genes are TRBV5-5 and TRBJ2-3, with TRBD2 identical over 8 bases. The germline gives CDR1 SGHKS, CDR2 YYEKEE (reference sequence). The CDR3 totals 15 residues. The CDR3 region has the DNA TGCGCCAGCAGATCCCCGGGACTAGTGGCAGATACGCAGTATTTT. Encoded protein: CASRSPGLVADTQYF.

This clonotype was seen at least ten times. The chain carries TRBV6-5 and TRBJ2-3, with a possible D match to TRBD2 (5 bases). This CDR3 comprises 15 residues. CDR1 and CDR2 (germline): MNHEY, SVGAGI. V lost 1 base to trimming and J lost 4 bases, with 12 bases between them. CDR3 protein: CASSYYRGFADTQYF. The CDR3 region has the DNA TGTGCCAGCAGTTACTATCGGGGTTTTGCAGATACGCAGTATTTT.

At least ten counts were recorded for this clonotype. The chain has TRBV7-2 and TRBJ2-7; D is uncertain. The V end was cut by 5 bases, the J end by 0 bases, with 8 bases between. CDR1 and CDR2 (germline): SGHTA, FQGNSA. The CDR3 has 13 amino acids. DNA for the CDR3: TGTGCCAGCAGCCCCGGCCCCTCCTACGAGCAGTACTTC. It translates to CASSPGPSYEQYF.

This clonotype was observed many times. J is TRBJ2-7 and V is TRBV10-2; the match to TRBD1 covers 9 bases. Germline CDR1 reads WSHSY; CDR2 reads SAAADI. The V segment lost 8 bases and the J segment 4 bases; nucleotides outside the gene matches: 6. The CDR3 runs 13 residues. CDR3 nucleotides: TGCGCCAGCCGCCGACAGGGGGTGTACGAGCAGTACTTC. Translating it yields CASRRQGVYEQYF.

The V gene is TRBV10-2, the J gene TRBJ2-1; a possible D gene is TRBD2 (6 bases). The CDR3 totals 15 residues. The germline V gene has CDR1 WSHSY and CDR2 SAAADI. Trimming cost V 2 bases and J 4 bases, with 12 bases left between them. The CDR3 DNA reads as TGCGCCAGCAGTGAGCCTAGACTAGGTTACAATGAGCAGTTCTTC. As protein: CASSEPRLGYNEQFF.

There are many counts of this clonotype. This chain uses TRBV20-1 with TRBJ2-4; weak D call: TRBD2 (6 bases). This CDR3 has 13 residues. CDR1 is DFQATT and CDR2 is SNEGSKA in the germline V gene (reference sequence). The V end lost 6 bases, the J end lost 0 bases, and 9 bases lay between the germline ends. CDR3 loop: CSALEGAKNIQYF. The DNA for the CDR3 is TGCAGTGCACTGGAGGGAGCCAAAAACATTCAGTACTTC.

This clonotype was found many times. The rearrangement links TRBV2 to TRBJ1-4, with 8 bases identical to TRBD1. The CDR3 extends over 14 amino acids. Germline CDR1 and CDR2: SNHLY and FYNNEI. The V gene end was trimmed by 5 bases and the J gene end by 7 bases; junction bases not matched to a gene: 6. The CDR3 DNA is TGTGCCAGCAGTACCGACAGGGGAAGTGAAAAACTGTTTTTT. Amino acids: CASSTDRGSEKLFF.

This clonotype was detected many times. This chain uses TRBV11-2 with TRBJ1-2; 8 nucleotides align to TRBD1. The ends lost 4 bases at V and 0 bases at J; junction bases unmatched: 10. This CDR3 is built from 17 residues. Per germline, CDR1 SGHAT and CDR2 FQNNGV. In DNA, the CDR3 is TGTGCCAGCAGCTCCCGGGACAGGAGAACTCCTAACTATGGCTACACCTTC. Amino acid sequence: CASSSRDRRTPNYGYTF.

This clonotype has a handful of counts. The J gene is TRBJ2-3, the V gene TRBV6-2 or TRBV6-3, with 10 nucleotides matching TRBD2. Germline assignment: CDR1 MNHEY and CDR2 SVGEGT. Trimming at V came to 10 bases and at J to 2 bases, leaving 15 bases not matched to a gene. This CDR3 has 17 residues. The CDR3 DNA follows: TGTGCCACCACCGGAGGTGGACTAGCGGTATACACAGATACGCAGTATTTT. Protein sequence: CATTGGGLAVYTDTQYF.

This clonotype has a count of ten or more. The J gene is TRBJ2-5, the V gene TRBV3-1; 7 nucleotides match TRBD1. The CDR3 spans 16 residues. Looked up from germline, CDR1 is LGHDT and CDR2 is YNNKEL (reference sequence). With 4 bases clipped from V and 0 bases from J, the junction kept 8 bases outside the gene matches. The CDR3 DNA is TGTGCCAGCAGCCCCCAGACAGGGACGTACCAAGAGACCCAGTACTTC. It codes for CASSPQTGTYQETQYF.

This clonotype was detected many times. The chain recombines TRBV3-1 with TRBJ1-1; 7 bases match TRBD1. Trimming cost V 4 bases and J 1 base; bases outside gene matches: 3. Germline-derived CDR1 and CDR2 are LGHDT and YNNKEL (reference sequence). CDR3 length equals 14 residues. The CDR3 loop reads CASSRQGKNTEAFF. CDR3 DNA: TGTGCCAGCAGCCGACAGGGCAAGAACACTGAAGCTTTCTTT.

In this sample, this clonotype turned up many times. V gene TRBV6-1 combines with J gene TRBJ1-2, with D possibly being TRBD1 (5 bases). The CDR3 loop spans 14 amino acids. The V end was cut by 8 bases, the J end by 4 bases, with 17 bases between. Looked up from germline, CDR1 is MNHNS and CDR2 is SASEGT. The CDR3 loop is CASSPPGQGYGYTF. DNA for the CDR3: TGTGCCAGCTCACCACCCGGGCAGGGCTATGGCTACACCTTC.

Ten or more counts support this clonotype. The V gene is TRBV10-3, the J gene TRBJ2-1, with D possibly matching TRBD2 (5 bases). The V gene's germline CDR1 is ENHRY and CDR2 SYGVKD. The V end was cut by 0 bases, the J end by 4 bases, with 10 bases between. The CDR3 extends over 15 amino acids. DNA of the CDR3: TGTGCCATCAGTGAGTCGGACGGGAAATACAATGAGCAGTTCTTC. Amino acids: CAISESDGKYNEQFF.

Remarks on this clonotype: Just one base apart from a much larger clone, this may be a read error. Given the absence of the conserved phenylalanine or tryptophan at the CDR3 end, a read error is likely. The rearrangement uses TRBV5-8 and TRBJ1-1; D may be TRBD1 (5 bases). This CDR3 is 15 amino acids long. The germline V gene encodes CDR1 SGHTS and CDR2 YDEGEE. The V end lost 0 bases, the J end lost 0 bases, and 9 bases lay between the germline ends. CDR3 region: CASSLAGSLNTEAFL. The DNA of the CDR3 is TGTGCCAGCAGCTTGGCAGGGTCCCTGAACACTGAAGCTTTCCTT.

This clonotype has a count of ten or more. This chain connects TRBV20-1 to TRBJ2-5, with D perhaps TRBD1 (7 bases). V was pared by 1 base and J by 2 bases, with 11 bases between. Germline V gene data show CDR1 as DFQATT and CDR2 as SNEGSKA (reference sequence). The CDR3 sequence is 14 residues long. The DNA for the CDR3 is TGCAGTGCTAGAGCGGCAGGGGGGCAAGAGACCCAGTACTTC. It specifies CSARAAGGQETQYF.

This clonotype showed up many times. The chain couples TRBV18 to TRBJ1-1; maybe TRBD1 (5 bases). Trimming removed 3 bases at V and 3 bases at J, with 8 bases between. Per germline, CDR1 KGHSH and CDR2 LQKENI. This CDR3 region has 13 residues. The chain's CDR3 is CASSPMGDTEAFF. The DNA of the CDR3 is TGTGCCAGCTCACCGATGGGGGACACTGAAGCTTTCTTT.

The sample holds many counts of this clonotype. The rearrangement uses TRBV20-1 and TRBJ2-7; tentative D call: TRBD1 (6 bases). V was shortened by 0 bases and J by 2 bases, with 14 bases between the two germline ends. CDR1 is DFQATT, CDR2 SNEGSKA, per germline (reference sequence). This CDR3 region has 15 residues. The CDR3 coding sequence is TGCAGTGCTAGAGATCTGCAGGGGTCCCCCTACGAGCAGTACTTC. It codes for CSARDLQGSPYEQYF.

This clonotype came up many times. The chain recombines TRBV10-3 with TRBJ2-7; perhaps D is TRBD1 or TRBD2 (6 bases each). The CDR3 is made up of 15 amino acids. V gave up 10 bases and J gave up 2 bases, with 21 bases separating them. Germline assignment: CDR1 ENHRY and CDR2 SYGVKD. Here the CDR3 DNA reads TGTGCCACGACAGATTCGGGGGCGGGAACCTACGAGCAGTACTTC. It specifies CATTDSGAGTYEQYF.

This clonotype came up many times. DNA of the CDR3: TGTGCCAGCAGCCAAGATAGCGGGGGGCGCGGCTACACCTTC. Translating it yields CASSQDSGGRGYTF. V and J are TRBV3-1 and TRBJ1-2; the D gene is possibly TRBD1 (6 bases). Trimming pared 0 bases from V and 8 bases from J, leaving 13 bases between. The germline CDR1 and CDR2 sequences are LGHDT and YNNKEL (reference sequence). The CDR3 has 14 residues.

This clonotype was recorded at least ten times. This chain connects TRBV2 to TRBJ1-1; the D is unclear. The CDR3 consists of 14 residues. Germline V lookup: CDR1 SNHLY, CDR2 FYNNEI. V was clipped by 7 bases and J by 4 bases, with 16 bases between them. The CDR3 spells CASTRTRYRTEAFF. CDR3 in DNA: TGTGCCAGCACCCGGACGAGGTATCGCACTGAAGCTTTCTTT. Using reference TRBV2 and TRBJ1-1 for the parts outside the CDR3, the full variable domain is EPEVTQTPSHQVTQMGQEVILRCVPISNHLYFYWYRQILGQKVEFLVSFYNNEISEKSEIFDDQFSVERPDGSNFTLKIRSTKLEDSAMYFCASTRTRYRTEAFFGQGTRLTVV.

This clonotype showed up many times. The chain couples TRBV5-1 to TRBJ1-1; 11 bases agree with TRBD1. Germline CDR1 reads SGHRS; CDR2 reads YFSETQ. The CDR3 has 17 residues. V lost 4 bases, J lost 4 bases, and 12 bases stayed unmatched. As DNA, the CDR3 is TGCGCCAGCAGCCGAATACCACCGGGACAGGGGGGCACTGAAGCTTTCTTT. Amino acids: CASSRIPPGQGGTEAFF.

A note on this clonotype: One base separates it from a far larger clone, so it is likely a read error. V usage is TRBV7-2 and J usage is TRBJ2-2; 7 bases match TRBD1. Germline CDR1 reads SGHTA; CDR2 reads FQGNSA. V shed 4 bases, J shed 6 bases, and the junction held 5 bases outside the gene matches. This CDR3 contains 14 residues. The CDR3 is CASSSVTGSGELFF. The CDR3 DNA reads as TGTGCCAGCAGCTCAGTGACAGGGTCCGGGGAGCTGTTTTTT.

The table lists this clonotype with many counts. The rearrangement joins TRBV20-1 to TRBJ2-3; 9 bases map to TRBD2. Germline V gene lookup returns CDR1 DFQATT and CDR2 SNEGSKA (reference sequence). J was trimmed by 4 bases and V by 3 bases; bases with no gene match: 8. There are 15 residues in the CDR3. The CDR3 region is CSASISGGYADTQYF. CDR3 DNA: TGCAGTGCTAGCATCAGCGGGGGGTATGCAGATACGCAGTATTTT.